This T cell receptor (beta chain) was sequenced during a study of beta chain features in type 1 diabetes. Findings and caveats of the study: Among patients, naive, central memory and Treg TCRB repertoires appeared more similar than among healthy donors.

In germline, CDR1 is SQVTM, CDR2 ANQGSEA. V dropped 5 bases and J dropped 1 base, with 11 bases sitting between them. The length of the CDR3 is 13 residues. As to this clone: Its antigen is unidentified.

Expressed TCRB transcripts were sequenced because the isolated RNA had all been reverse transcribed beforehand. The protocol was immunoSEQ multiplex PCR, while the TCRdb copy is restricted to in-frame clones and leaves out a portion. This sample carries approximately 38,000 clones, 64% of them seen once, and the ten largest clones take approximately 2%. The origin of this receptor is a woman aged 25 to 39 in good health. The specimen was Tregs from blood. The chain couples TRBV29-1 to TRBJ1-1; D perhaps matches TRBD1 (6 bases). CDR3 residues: CSVRDTGNTEAFF. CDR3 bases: TGCAGCGTTCGGGACACCGGGAACACTGAAGCTTTCTTT.